This TCR beta chain was found in a study of T cells in Graves' hyperthyroidism and ophthalmopathy. Regions amplified from RNA transcripts were the TCR beta CDR3 regions. The primer set for the first-round RT-PCR of the TCR CDR3 was HTBI. TCRdb passed the multiplex PCR reads through MiXCR, listing each CDR3 protein once. Of hundreds of thousands of distinct CDR3 sequences listed, 35% to 40% are singletons. The germline V gene encodes CDR1 LNHDA and CDR2 SQIVND (reference sequence). Unmatched junction bases numbered 2, after V lost 7 bases and J lost 1 base. The CDR3 has 14 amino acids. The chain employs TRBV19 and TRBJ2-2; 8 bases align to TRBD1. This receptor was taken from a man aged 18 to 30 with Graves' hyperthyroidism. Sample: blood. CDR3 nucleotide sequence: TGTGCCAGTAAGACAGGGGTGAACACCGGGGAGCTGTTTTTT. Protein product: CASKTGVNTGELFF.